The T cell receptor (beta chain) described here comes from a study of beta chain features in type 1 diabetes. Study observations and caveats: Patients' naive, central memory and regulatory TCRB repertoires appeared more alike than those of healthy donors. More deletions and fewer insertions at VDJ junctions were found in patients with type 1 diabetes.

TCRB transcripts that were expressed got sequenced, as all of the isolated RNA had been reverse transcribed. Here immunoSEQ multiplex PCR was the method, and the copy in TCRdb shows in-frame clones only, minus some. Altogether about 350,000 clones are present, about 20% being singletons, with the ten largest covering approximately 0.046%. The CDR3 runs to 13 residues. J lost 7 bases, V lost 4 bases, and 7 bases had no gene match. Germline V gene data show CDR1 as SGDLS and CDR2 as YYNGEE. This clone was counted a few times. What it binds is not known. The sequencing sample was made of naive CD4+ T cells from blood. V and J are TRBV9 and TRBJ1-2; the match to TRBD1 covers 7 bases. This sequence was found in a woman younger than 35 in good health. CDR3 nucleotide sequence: TGTGCCAGCAGCCCCCAGGGGGGATCTGGCTACACCTTC. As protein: CASSPQGGSGYTF.